The 28 T cell receptor beta chains below were found in one sample sequenced in a study of blood T cell repertoires in COVID-19. Sequencing was performed with immunoSEQ multiplex PCR; in TCRdb, only in-frame clones are kept and a portion is missing. This sample has some 64,000 clones, with roughly 72% found just once. Sequenced sample: peripheral blood. The receptors stem from a woman aged 70-85 years with COVID-19, enrolled during active disease.

The gene calls are TRBV9 and TRBJ1-2, with 7 bases lining up with TRBD1. Germline-derived CDR1 and CDR2 are SGDLS and YYNGEE. Trimming at V came to 5 bases and at J to 5 bases, leaving 21 bases not matched to a gene. This CDR3 spans 18 amino acids. The CDR3 region is CASSTPGTEYEFLYGYTF. The DNA for the CDR3 is TGTGCCAGCAGTACCCCCGGGACAGAGTACGAATTCCTTTATGGCTACACCTTC.

This clone is deemed medium-sized. The V call is TRBV12-5, the J call TRBJ1-1, with D uncertain. V gave up 3 bases and J gave up 3 bases, with 5 bases separating them. This CDR3 is built from 12 residues. Germline V gene lookup returns CDR1 LGHNT and CDR2 FRNRAP. The DNA of the CDR3 is TGTGCTAGTGGTTTTGGAGACACTGAAGCTTTCTTT. Its translation: CASGFGDTEAFF.

The V gene is TRBV19, the J gene TRBJ1-1; no clear D gene. Germline CDR1 is LNHDA and CDR2 is SQIVND (reference sequence). V was clipped by 3 bases and J by 3 bases, with 5 bases between them. CDR3 length: 12 amino acids. CDR3 amino acids: CASSMQYTEAFF. The DNA of the CDR3 is TGTGCCAGTAGTATGCAGTACACTGAAGCTTTCTTT.

CDR3 loop: CATSDFPGGSPKTDTQYF. The CDR3, as DNA: TGTGCCACCAGTGATTTCCCCGGGGGTAGCCCAAAAACAGATACGCAGTATTTT. V is TRBV24-1 and J is TRBJ2-3; tentatively, D is TRBD2 (6 bases). The V gene's germline CDR1 is KGHDR and CDR2 SFDVKD. The CDR3 is made up of 18 amino acids. Trimming pared 1 base from V and 3 bases from J, leaving 19 bases between.

This chain uses TRBV7-3 with TRBJ2-5; TRBD2 might be the D (6 bases). The V end lost 5 bases, the J end lost 1 base, and 11 bases lay between the germline ends. This CDR3 is built from 14 residues. The germline gives CDR1 SGHTA, CDR2 FQGTGA. CDR3 DNA sequence: TGTGCCAGCAGCCCCGCGGGGACCCAAGAGACCCAGTACTTC. This sequence encodes CASSPAGTQETQYF.

In DNA, the CDR3 is TGTGCCAGCAGCTTAGAACCGGGAGGGGCGCAAACGCAGTATTTT. Amino acid sequence: CASSLEPGGAQTQYF. This chain links TRBV7-2 with TRBJ2-3, with 8 bases identical to TRBD2. Per germline, CDR1 SGHTA and CDR2 FQGNSA. This CDR3 contains 15 residues. V shed 1 base and J 9 bases; nucleotides not matched to a gene: 9. The full variable domain, completed using reference TRBV7-2 and TRBJ2-3, is GAGVSQSPSNKVTEKGKDVELRCDPISGHTALYWYRQSLGQGLEFLIYFQGNSAPDKSGLPSDRFSAERTGGSVSTLTIQRTQQEDSAVYLCASSLEPGGAQTQYFGPGTRLTVL.

This chain uses TRBV27 with TRBJ2-3; TRBD1 agrees at 7 bases. V lost 5 bases and J lost 6; bases outside the gene matches: 11. The CDR3 is 15 residues long. Per the germline V gene, CDR1 is MNHEY and CDR2 is SMNVEV (reference sequence). The CDR3 is CASSPRDRHLDTQYF. The CDR3 nucleotides are TGTGCCAGCAGTCCCCGGGACAGACATCTTGATACGCAGTATTTT.

The rearrangement links TRBV9 to TRBJ2-3, with D possibly being TRBD2 (6 bases). Per the germline V gene, CDR1 is SGDLS and CDR2 is YYNGEE. The germline V and J ends were trimmed by 0 bases and 6 bases, with 14 bases remaining between them. CDR3 length: 15 residues. Written as DNA, the CDR3 is TGTGCCAGCAGCGTAGCCGGCGGGGTCGTCGATACGCAGTATTTT. Translation: CASSVAGGVVDTQYF.

This chain connects TRBV4-3 to TRBJ2-6; D is possibly TRBD1 (7 bases). Germline V CDR1 and CDR2: LGHNA, YSLEER. V dropped 0 bases and J dropped 2 bases, with 14 bases sitting between them. This CDR3 is built from 18 residues. The chain's CDR3 is CASSQDLEGATGANVLTF. CDR3 in DNA: TGCGCCAGCAGCCAAGATCTGGAGGGGGCAACTGGGGCCAACGTCCTGACTTTC.

The V and J genes are TRBV3-1 (or the pseudogene TRBV3-2) and TRBJ2-3, with D possibly matching TRBD1 (5 bases). V gave up 7 bases and J gave up 1 base, with 6 bases separating them. Germline-derived CDR1 and CDR2 are LGHDT and YNNKEL (reference sequence). CDR3 length equals 12 residues. The CDR3 DNA follows: TGTGCCAGCACCAGGGGCACAGATACGCAGTATTTT. Translating gives CASTRGTDTQYF.

The chain has TRBV19 and TRBJ1-3; TRBD1 matches 7 bases. Germline V gene sequence: CDR1 LNHDA, CDR2 SQIVND (reference sequence). The CDR3 sequence is 14 residues long. The V gene end was trimmed by 5 bases and the J gene end by 2 bases; junction bases not matched to a gene: 3. Here the CDR3 DNA reads TGTGCCAGTAGTGCGGGACAGACTGGAAACACCATATATTTT. It yields the protein CASSAGQTGNTIYF.

The chain employs TRBV5-1 and TRBJ2-7, with 8 nucleotides matching TRBD1. With 3 bases clipped from V and 2 bases from J, the junction kept 7 bases outside the gene matches. This CDR3 is built from 15 residues. Germline values: CDR1 SGHRS, CDR2 YFSETQ. This CDR3 is CASSSPGTGTYEQYF. In DNA form, the CDR3 reads TGCGCCAGCAGCTCGCCCGGGACAGGAACCTACGAGCAGTACTTC.

The CDR3, as DNA: TGTGCCAGCCAGAGGAGGGCGAATGAGCAGTTCTTC. Translating gives CASQRRANEQFF. This sequence joins TRBV2 and TRBJ2-1; D perhaps matches TRBD2 (6 bases). Germline values: CDR1 SNHLY, CDR2 FYNNEI. CDR3 length: 12 residues. V lost 8 bases to trimming and J lost 7 bases, with 12 bases between them. Together with reference TRBV2 and TRBJ2-1, the CDR3 gives the full variable domain: EPEVTQTPSHQVTQMGQEVILRCVPISNHLYFYWYRQILGQKVEFLVSFYNNEISEKSEIFDDQFSVERPDGSNFTLKIRSTKLEDSAMYFCASQRRANEQFFGPGTRLTVL.

This clone was picked up a small number of times. V usage is TRBV7-2 and J usage is TRBJ1-2; D is undetermined. This CDR3 comprises 15 residues. Germline lookup yields CDR1 SGHTA and CDR2 FQGNSA. V lost 1 base and J lost 3, with 12 bases in between. In DNA form, the CDR3 reads TGTGCCAGCAGCTTAGTGGGAGGAGGCGACTATGGCTACACCTTC. It specifies CASSLVGGGDYGYTF.

The rearrangement links TRBV7-9 to TRBJ2-1, with 8 bases that match TRBD1. Germline CDR1 and CDR2: SEHNR and FQNEAQ (reference sequence). J lost 5 bases, V lost 2 bases, and 5 bases had no gene match. This CDR3 has 15 residues. The CDR3 DNA reads TGTGCCAGCAGCTTACCAGGGGGCCTCCACAATGAGCAGTTCTTC. Protein: CASSLPGGLHNEQFF.

The rearrangement links TRBV18 to TRBJ2-1, with 12 positions matching TRBD2. With 3 bases clipped from V and 6 bases from J, the junction kept 3 bases outside the gene matches. Germline V gene data show CDR1 as KGHSH and CDR2 as LQKENI. The CDR3 runs to 15 residues. CDR3 sequence: CASSPSSGRVNEQFF. The CDR3 coding sequence is TGTGCCAGCTCACCCTCTAGCGGGAGGGTCAATGAGCAGTTCTTC.

V is TRBV4-1 and J is TRBJ1-3; D remains unclear. V lost 1 base and J 4 bases, leaving 14 bases between the germline ends. This CDR3 has 16 amino acids. CDR1 MGHRA and CDR2 YSYEKL come from the germline V gene. The chain's CDR3 is CASSQGGSKLGNTIYF. CDR3 bases: TGCGCCAGCAGCCAAGGTGGTAGCAAACTAGGAAACACCATATATTTT.

This chain uses TRBV10-3 with TRBJ2-7; TRBD2 aligns across 8 bases. The CDR3 is 14 amino acids. Looked up from germline, CDR1 is ENHRY and CDR2 is SYGVKD. Trimming took 6 bases from V and 3 from J; bases not matched to a gene: 7. The CDR3 protein is CAIRAGGLNYEQYF. In DNA, the CDR3 is TGTGCCATCAGGGCGGGGGGCCTGAACTACGAGCAGTACTTC.

The chain combines TRBV19 with TRBJ1-1; D gene uncertain. This CDR3 spans 11 amino acids. Germline V gene data show CDR1 as LNHDA and CDR2 as SQIVND (reference sequence). V gave up 4 bases and J gave up 4 bases, with 4 bases separating them. For the CDR3, the DNA is TGTGCCAGTAGTAGTCGCACTGAAGCTTTCTTT. Translation: CASSSRTEAFF.

The chain joins TRBV15 to TRBJ1-2; D gene ambiguous. V was cut by 6 bases and J by 4 bases, with 18 bases left in between. The CDR3 is 15 amino acids. Germline V gene sequence: CDR1 LNHNV, CDR2 YYDKDF (reference sequence). The CDR3 is CATREEAGAGYGYTF. CDR3 bases: TGTGCCACCAGAGAGGAGGCGGGAGCCGGCTATGGCTACACCTTC.

The CDR3 sequence: CASSLVAGTSTDTQYF. The CDR3 bases are TGTGCCAGCAGCTTAGTTGCCGGGACTAGCACAGATACGCAGTATTTT. This rearrangement joins TRBV7-3 to TRBJ2-3; the D gene is possibly TRBD2 (6 bases). This CDR3 spans 16 amino acids. Germline V gene sequence: CDR1 SGHTA, CDR2 FQGTGA. Trimming left V 2 bases short and J 0 bases short, with 12 bases between.

The rearrangement links TRBV10-3 to TRBJ2-1; possible D gene TRBD2, 5 bases. The CDR3 loop spans 15 amino acids. V was shortened by 8 bases and J by 8 bases, with 22 bases between the two germline ends. Germline V lookup: CDR1 ENHRY, CDR2 SYGVKD. CDR3 DNA sequence: TGTGCCATCTATTCCGGAGGCCTCCAAAGGGATGAGCAGTTCTTC. Translated: CAIYSGGLQRDEQFF.

This clone showed up just a few times. The chain employs TRBV4-1 and TRBJ1-2; 9 nucleotides align to TRBD1. This CDR3 contains 19 residues. Looked up from germline, CDR1 is MGHRA and CDR2 is YSYEKL. The V and J ends lost 2 bases and 2 bases, in that order; junction bases with no gene match: 15. For the CDR3, the DNA is TGCGCCAGCAGCCAAAACCCGAGGGACAGGGCAATTCCAAACTATGGCTACACCTTC. Translation: CASSQNPRDRAIPNYGYTF.

The chain recombines TRBV2 with TRBJ2-1; 12 nucleotides agree with TRBD2. J gave up 7 bases and V 7 bases, and 8 bases lay outside the gene matches. Germline V gives CDR1 SNHLY, CDR2 FYNNEI. CDR3 length equals 15 residues. This CDR3 reads CASNRLAGDGNEQFF. The CDR3 region has the DNA TGTGCCAGCAACCGACTAGCGGGAGACGGTAATGAGCAGTTCTTC.

The gene calls are TRBV5-5 and TRBJ1-5, with unresolved D. CDR1 SGHKS and CDR2 YYEKEE come from the germline V gene (reference sequence). V was trimmed by 5 bases and J by 0 bases, leaving 12 bases between them. The CDR3 contains 15 residues. DNA of the CDR3: TGTGCCAGCAGTATCGACGGGTATAGCAATCAGCCCCAGCATTTT. Its protein is CASSIDGYSNQPQHF. Using reference TRBV5-5 and TRBJ1-5 for the parts outside the CDR3, the full variable domain is DAGVTQSPTHLIKTRGQQVTLRCSPISGHKSVSWYQQVLGQGPQFIFQYYEKEERGRGNFPDRFSARQFPNYSSELNVNALLLGDSALYLCASSIDGYSNQPQHFGDGTRLSIL.

The chain carries TRBV2 and TRBJ1-2; 7 bases agree with TRBD1. The CDR3 extends over 13 amino acids. V lost 6 bases and J lost 8; bases outside the gene matches: 9. Germline V lookup: CDR1 SNHLY, CDR2 FYNNEI. The DNA for the CDR3 is TGTGCCAGCAGGCAGACAGGGATCGGGGGCTACACCTTC. Protein product: CASRQTGIGGYTF. The full variable domain, rest sourced from reference TRBV2 and TRBJ1-2, is EPEVTQTPSHQVTQMGQEVILRCVPISNHLYFYWYRQILGQKVEFLVSFYNNEISEKSEIFDDQFSVERPDGSNFTLKIRSTKLEDSAMYFCASRQTGIGGYTFGSGTRLTVV.

This sequence joins TRBV7-6 and TRBJ1-1; 7 nucleotides align to TRBD1. This CDR3 contains 16 residues. Trimming removed 5 bases from V and 1 base from J; junction bases left unmatched: 10. From germline, CDR1 is SGHVS and CDR2 FNYEAQ. CDR3 DNA sequence: TGTGCCAGCAGCCCCCGGAGGGGGCTGGGGAACACTGAAGCTTTCTTT. It codes for CASSPRRGLGNTEAFF.

V is TRBV3-1 (or the pseudogene TRBV3-2) and J is TRBJ2-5, with 9 nucleotides matching TRBD1. The CDR3 runs 15 residues. The germline V gene encodes CDR1 LGHDT and CDR2 YNNKEL (reference sequence). V was pared by 0 bases and J by 6 bases, with 5 bases of the junction left unmatched. The DNA of the CDR3 is TGTGCCAGCAGCCAAGAGGGGACAGGGCGGCAGACCCAGTACTTC. Translating it yields CASSQEGTGRQTQYF.